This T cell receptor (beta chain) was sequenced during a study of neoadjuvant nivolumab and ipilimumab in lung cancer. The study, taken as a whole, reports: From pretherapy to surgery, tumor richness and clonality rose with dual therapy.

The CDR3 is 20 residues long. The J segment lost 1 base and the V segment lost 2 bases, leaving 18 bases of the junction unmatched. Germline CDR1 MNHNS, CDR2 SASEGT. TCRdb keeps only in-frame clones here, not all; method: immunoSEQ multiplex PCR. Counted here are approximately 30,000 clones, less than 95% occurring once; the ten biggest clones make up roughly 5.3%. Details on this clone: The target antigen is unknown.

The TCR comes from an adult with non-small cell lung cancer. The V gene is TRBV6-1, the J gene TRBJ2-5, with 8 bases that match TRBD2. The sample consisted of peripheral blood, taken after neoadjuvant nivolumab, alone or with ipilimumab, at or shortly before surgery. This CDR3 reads CASSESPGAWASGRQETQYF. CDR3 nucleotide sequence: TGTGCCAGCAGTGAATCCCCAGGGGCGTGGGCTAGCGGGCGCCAAGAGACCCAGTACTTC.